A single sample is the source of the 27 T cell receptor beta chains below, sequenced in a study of prognosis after radiotherapy for stage I lung cancer. Researchers used two-round multiplex PCR to amplify TCR beta CDR3 starting from genomic DNA. The use of primers specific to each TRBV and TRBJ gene characterized first-round PCR. One entry per CDR3 protein, called by TCRdb with MiXCR from the multiplex PCR reads. The table records 10,000 to 15,000 distinct CDR3 sequences, around two fifths of them present only once. The material was PBMCs, obtained before or after stereotactic body radiation therapy (not recorded which). These receptors were obtained from a donor older than 45 with non-small cell lung cancer.

Turning to this clonotype: Since a far larger clone is one base different, this is likely a read error. V usage is TRBV6-4 and J usage is TRBJ1-1; no clear D gene. There are 17 residues in the CDR3. Germline lookup yields CDR1 MRHNA and CDR2 SNTAGT. V lost 5 bases, J lost 4 bases, and 23 bases lay in between. The DNA for the CDR3 is TGTGCCAGCAGTTACCCCGATTTGGCGGGCTATGGCACTGAAGCTTTCTTT. Translated: CASSYPDLAGYGTEAFF.

The rearrangement uses TRBV3-1 and TRBJ2-5; D may be TRBD1 (5 bases). Germline values: CDR1 LGHDT, CDR2 YNNKEL (reference sequence). The CDR3 length is 16 residues. Trimming cost V 5 bases and J 2 bases, with 18 bases left between them. The CDR3 region is CASSNYRRPTQETQYF. The CDR3 nucleotides read TGTGCCAGCAGCAATTACAGGCGTCCGACTCAAGAGACCCAGTACTTC.

In this sample, this clonotype turned up many times. This rearrangement joins TRBV30 to TRBJ2-2, with 7 bases fitting TRBD1. CDR1 is GTSNPN and CDR2 is SVGIG in the germline V gene (reference sequence). With V trimmed by 7 bases and J by 1 base, 9 bases remained unmatched. The CDR3 is 15 residues long. The CDR3 region has the DNA TGTGCCTTAAACAGGGGCCAATGGAACACCGGGGAGCTGTTTTTT. Protein: CALNRGQWNTGELFF.

The chain links TRBV7-6 to TRBJ2-1; D ambiguous. Trimming took 4 bases from V and 4 from J, leaving 17 bases between them. The CDR3 totals 16 residues. Germline V gives CDR1 SGHVS, CDR2 FNYEAQ. CDR3 coding DNA: TGTGCCAGCAGCTCCGCACCGAACGACTGGTACAATGAGCAGTTCTTC. Protein: CASSSAPNDWYNEQFF.

Many counts were recorded for this clonotype. The rearrangement links TRBV7-2 to TRBJ2-7; 7 positions match TRBD1. Germline CDR1 SGHTA, CDR2 FQGNSA. V trimming: 2 bases; J trimming: 2 bases; junction bases outside the gene matches: 9. The CDR3 totals 16 residues. The DNA of the CDR3 is TGTGCCAGCAGCTTACTTCCCAGGGGGACCGCCTACGAGCAGTACTTC. It is translated as CASSLLPRGTAYEQYF.

This clonotype was counted at least ten times. The genes are TRBV3-1 and TRBJ2-3; TRBD2 is a possible D gene (7 bases). Trimming removed 1 base at V and 6 bases at J, with 11 bases between. The CDR3 consists of 14 residues. Germline CDR1 reads LGHDT; CDR2 reads YNNKEL (reference sequence). The CDR3 is CASSQAEGGDTQYF. CDR3 sequence (DNA): TGTGCCAGCAGCCAAGCTGAGGGGGGGGATACGCAGTATTTT.

Within the sample, this clonotype is medium-sized. This chain connects TRBV6-5 to TRBJ1-6; no clear D gene. The germline V and J ends were trimmed by 8 bases and 0 bases, with 11 bases remaining between them. This CDR3 contains 15 residues. Per the germline V gene, CDR1 is MNHEY and CDR2 is SVGAGI. CDR3 in amino acids: CASCFDNSYNSPLHF. CDR3 DNA: TGTGCCAGCTGTTTTGATAACTCCTATAATTCACCCCTCCACTTT.

This chain connects TRBV20-1 to TRBJ2-3, with 12 bases fitting TRBD2. Germline V gene sequence: CDR1 DFQATT, CDR2 SNEGSKA (reference sequence). The ends lost 5 bases at V and 4 bases at J; junction bases unmatched: 7. The CDR3 is made up of 15 amino acids. The CDR3 protein is CSARRLAGVADTQYF. The CDR3 coding sequence is TGCAGTGCTCGTCGACTAGCGGGAGTGGCAGATACGCAGTATTTT.

The chain links TRBV6-2 or TRBV6-3 to TRBJ2-1; D perhaps matches TRBD2 (6 bases). Germline CDR1 and CDR2: MNHEY and SVGEGT. The ends were cut back, 6 bases at V and 1 base at J, with 10 bases in the middle. The CDR3 is made up of 14 amino acids. The CDR3 DNA reads TGTGCCAGCAGGGGGACTGGATCCTACAATGAGCAGTTCTTC. The encoded protein is CASRGTGSYNEQFF.

By its share, this clonotype is medium-sized (0.01 to 0.1%). V and J are TRBV6-5 and TRBJ1-2; D not resolved. The CDR3 has 14 amino acids. V was cut by 2 bases and J by 1 base, with 8 bases left in between. From germline, CDR1 is MNHEY and CDR2 SVGAGI. The CDR3 spells CASSYDKLNYGYTF. In nucleotides, the CDR3 is TGTGCCAGCAGTTACGATAAGCTTAACTATGGCTACACCTTC.

This clonotype occurred a few times. The V call is TRBV5-1, the J call TRBJ2-2; D may be TRBD2 (6 bases). V lost 5 bases and J 6 bases, leaving 11 bases between the germline ends. Germline assignment: CDR1 SGHRS and CDR2 YFSETQ. The CDR3 totals 13 residues. CDR3: CASRVGGPGELFF. For the CDR3, the DNA is TGCGCCAGCAGGGTCGGGGGTCCCGGGGAGCTGTTTTTT.

This sequence joins TRBV12-3 or TRBV12-4 and TRBJ2-1; perhaps TRBD2 as D (6 bases). This CDR3 has 13 amino acids. Trimming removed 11 bases at V and 6 bases at J, with 17 bases between. CDR3 DNA sequence: TGTGCCGGTAGCCGGGACGGGGGCAATGAGCAGTTCTTC. As protein: CAGSRDGGNEQFF.

With respect to this clonotype: It may be a read error: a sequence one base away is much more abundant. The rearrangement links TRBV5-6 to TRBJ2-3; the D is unclear. CDR3 size: 13 residues. Looked up from germline, CDR1 is SGHDT and CDR2 is YYEEEE. V lost 0 bases to trimming and J lost 7 bases, with 9 bases between them. CDR3 sequence (DNA): TGTGCCAGCAGCTTGGCCCCGGGCTATACGCAGTATTTT. Translating gives CASSLAPGYTQYF.

This rearrangement joins TRBV15 to TRBJ1-5; D is perhaps TRBD1 (5 bases). The CDR3 totals 16 residues. CDR1 is LNHNV and CDR2 is YYDKDF in the germline V gene (reference sequence). The germline V and J ends were trimmed by 0 bases and 7 bases, with 16 bases remaining between them. The CDR3 sequence is CATSRDGLGVGQPQHF. The CDR3 region has the DNA TGTGCCACCAGCAGAGATGGGTTGGGGGTCGGGCAGCCCCAGCATTTT.

The genes are TRBV6-2 or TRBV6-3 and TRBJ1-5, with D perhaps matching TRBD1 (5 bases). The CDR3 contains 14 residues. Per the germline V gene, CDR1 is MNHEY and CDR2 is SVGEGT. The V gene lost 2 bases and the J gene lost 7 bases, with 12 bases spanning the gap. CDR3 amino acids: CASSYPQGGQPQHF. The DNA for the CDR3 is TGTGCCAGCAGTTACCCGCAGGGAGGCCAGCCCCAGCATTTT.

Only a few counts were recorded for this clonotype. The chain uses TRBV20-1 and TRBJ2-4, with a tentative D call TRBD2 (5 bases). Germline CDR1 and CDR2: DFQATT and SNEGSKA (reference sequence). The CDR3 runs to 14 residues. Deletions cut 0 bases from V and 4 bases from J, with 10 bases between. The CDR3 DNA reads TGCAGTGCTAGAGATCCGAGACTAAAAAACATTCAGTACTTC. It is translated as CSARDPRLKNIQYF.

To note about this clonotype: A far larger clone is a single base away, which makes a read error likely. This sequence joins TRBV12-3 or TRBV12-4 and TRBJ2-3; 7 bases match TRBD2. The CDR3 is made up of 16 amino acids. With V trimmed by 6 bases and J by 6 bases, 15 bases remained unmatched. CDR3 amino acids: CASSGRRTIGGDTQYF. The CDR3 bases are TGTGCCAGCAGCGGACGAAGGACTATCGGGGGGGATACGCAGTATTTT.

This clonotype was seen a few times. The V gene is TRBV5-4, the J gene TRBJ1-4; TRBD1 matches 10 bases. CDR1 is SGHNT, CDR2 YYREEE, per germline (reference sequence). The CDR3 runs 16 residues. The V segment lost 4 bases and the J segment 4 bases; nucleotides outside the gene matches: 7. DNA of the CDR3: TGTGCCAGCAGCCAGGGACAGGGGACCTTTAATGAAAAACTGTTTTTT. It encodes CASSQGQGTFNEKLFF.

This clonotype was found many times. This chain joins TRBV2 and TRBJ1-6; D is ambiguous. This CDR3 comprises 13 residues. Trimming pared 4 bases from V and 7 bases from J, leaving 8 bases between. Germline V gene data show CDR1 as SNHLY and CDR2 as FYNNEI. DNA of the CDR3: TGTGCCAGCAGTGTGGAGGGAAATTCACCCCTCCACTTT. Translation: CASSVEGNSPLHF.

The rearrangement joins TRBV6-1 to TRBJ2-2, with D tentatively TRBD1 (7 bases). Trimming removed 10 bases at V and 6 bases at J, with 21 bases between. CDR1 MNHNS and CDR2 SASEGT come from the germline V gene. This CDR3 is built from 15 residues. The CDR3 region has the DNA TGTGCCACCAAACCCACGGAGGGGGCGGCCGGGGAGCTGTTTTTT. This codes for CATKPTEGAAGELFF.

About this clonotype itself: At one end the junction does not follow the germline gene, possibly because of a read error. The chain employs TRBV4-1 and TRBJ1-6; D ambiguous. Germline V gene data show CDR1 as MGHRA and CDR2 as YSYEKL. The CDR3 is 15 residues long. CDR3 protein: CTSSQDAGLGSPLHF. For the CDR3, the DNA is TGCACCAGCAGCCAAGATGCAGGTTTAGGCTCGCCCCTCCACTTT.

This clonotype has ten or more counts. V and J are TRBV5-1 and TRBJ2-3; D possibly corresponds to TRBD2 (7 bases). The ends were cut back, 0 bases at V and 1 base at J, with 12 bases in the middle. Germline loops: CDR1 SGHRS, CDR2 YFSETQ. There are 16 residues in the CDR3. In nucleotides, the CDR3 is TGCGCCAGCAGCTTGGCGGGGGGCCCGGGCACAGATACGCAGTATTTT. This gives the protein CASSLAGGPGTDTQYF.

The chain couples TRBV6-1 to TRBJ2-7; D may be TRBD1 or TRBD2 (5 bases each). The CDR3 is 13 residues long. CDR1 is MNHNS and CDR2 is SASEGT in the germline V gene. Trimming removed 6 bases from V and 2 bases from J, with 11 bases in between. The CDR3 loop reads CASSQGVPYEQYF. The CDR3 DNA reads as TGTGCCAGCAGCCAGGGAGTTCCCTACGAGCAGTACTTC.

This clonotype was picked up many times. The rearrangement links TRBV24-1 to TRBJ2-5, with 7 bases aligning to TRBD1. Unmatched junction bases numbered 7, after V lost 4 bases and J lost 3 bases. Per the germline V gene, CDR1 is KGHDR and CDR2 is SFDVKD. This CDR3 has 15 amino acids. CDR3 sequence reads: CATSDPGQTKETQYF. CDR3 bases: TGTGCCACCAGTGACCCGGGACAGACTAAAGAGACCCAGTACTTC.

This clonotype was counted many times. The CDR3 is CASGQERDNEQFF. In nucleotides, the CDR3 is TGTGCCAGCGGCCAGGAAAGAGACAATGAGCAGTTCTTC. This rearrangement joins TRBV11-2 to TRBJ2-1; D unresolved. CDR1 is SGHAT, CDR2 FQNNGV, per germline. Trimming pared 8 bases from V and 5 bases from J, leaving 13 bases between. The CDR3 spans 13 residues.

This clonotype was seen repeatedly, ten times or more. The rearrangement uses TRBV7-6 and TRBJ2-7; D may be TRBD2 (6 bases). The CDR3 has 14 amino acids. The germline V gene encodes CDR1 SGHVS and CDR2 FNYEAQ. Trimming left V 4 bases short and J 4 bases short, with 14 bases between. CDR3 DNA sequence: TGTGCCAGCAGCTCAGTCTATGGAGGGTACGAGCAGTACTTC. Translating it yields CASSSVYGGYEQYF.

The J gene is TRBJ2-1, the V gene TRBV5-1; TRBD2 matches 8 bases. Trimming cost V 0 bases and J 9 bases; bases outside gene matches: 8. CDR1 is SGHRS and CDR2 is YFSETQ in the germline V gene. The CDR3 spans 15 residues. CDR3 sequence (DNA): TGCGCCAGCAGCTTGGGGGCGGGAGGAACCGGTGAGCAGTTCTTC. This translates into CASSLGAGGTGEQFF.